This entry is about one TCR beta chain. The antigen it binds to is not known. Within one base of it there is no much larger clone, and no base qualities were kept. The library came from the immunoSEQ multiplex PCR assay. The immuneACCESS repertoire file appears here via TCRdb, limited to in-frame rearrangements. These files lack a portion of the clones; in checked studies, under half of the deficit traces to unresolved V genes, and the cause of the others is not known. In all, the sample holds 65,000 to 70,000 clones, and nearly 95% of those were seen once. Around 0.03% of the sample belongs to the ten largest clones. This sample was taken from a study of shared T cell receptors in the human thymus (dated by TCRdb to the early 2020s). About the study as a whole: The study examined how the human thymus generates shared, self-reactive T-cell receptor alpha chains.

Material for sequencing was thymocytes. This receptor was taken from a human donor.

CDR3 reads: CAAGREGAGPTDTQYF. The sequence in DNA is TGTGCCGCGGGGCGGGAAGGGGCGGGGCCCACAGATACGCAGTATTTT. The sequence links TRBV15 to TRBJ2-3; perhaps TRBD2 is the D gene, with 6 bases matching. V is reduced by 11 bases and J by 2 bases, leaving a spacing of 23 bases between them. The germline V gene (reference sequence) supplies CDR1 LNHNV and CDR2 YYDKDF. The CDR3 measures 16 amino acids from cysteine to phenylalanine. Only the CDR3 region is kept as DNA, spanning 48 bases read in frame from base 1.